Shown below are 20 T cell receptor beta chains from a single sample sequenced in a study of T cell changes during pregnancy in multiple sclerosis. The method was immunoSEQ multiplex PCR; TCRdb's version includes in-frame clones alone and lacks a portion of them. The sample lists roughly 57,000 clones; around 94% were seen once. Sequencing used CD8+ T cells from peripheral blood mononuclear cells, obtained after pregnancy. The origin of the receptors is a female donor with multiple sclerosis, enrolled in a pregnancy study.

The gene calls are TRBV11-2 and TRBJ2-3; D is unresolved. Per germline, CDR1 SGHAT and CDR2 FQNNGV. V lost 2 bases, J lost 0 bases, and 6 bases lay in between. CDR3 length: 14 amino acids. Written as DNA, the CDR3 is TGTGCCAGCAGCTTAATAACTAGCACAGATACGCAGTATTTT. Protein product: CASSLITSTDTQYF.

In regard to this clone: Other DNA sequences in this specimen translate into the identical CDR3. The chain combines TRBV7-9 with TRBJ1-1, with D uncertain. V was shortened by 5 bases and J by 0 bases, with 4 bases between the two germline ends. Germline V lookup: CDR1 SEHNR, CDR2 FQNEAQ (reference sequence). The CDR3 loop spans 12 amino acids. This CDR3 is CASSPVNTEAFF. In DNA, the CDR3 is TGTGCCAGCAGCCCGGTGAACACTGAAGCTTTCTTT.

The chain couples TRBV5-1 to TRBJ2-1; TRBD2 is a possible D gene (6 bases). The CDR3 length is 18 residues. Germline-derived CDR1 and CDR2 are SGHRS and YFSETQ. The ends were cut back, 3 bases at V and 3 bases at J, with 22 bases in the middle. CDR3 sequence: CASSWDQAGGAGYNEQFF. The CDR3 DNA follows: TGCGCCAGCAGCTGGGATCAGGCCGGAGGGGCTGGCTACAATGAGCAGTTCTTC.

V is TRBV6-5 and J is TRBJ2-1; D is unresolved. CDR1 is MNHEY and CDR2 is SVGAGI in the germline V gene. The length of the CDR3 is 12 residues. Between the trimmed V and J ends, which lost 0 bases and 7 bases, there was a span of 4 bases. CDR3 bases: TGTGCCAGCAGTTACTCCAGAAATGAGCAGTTCTTC. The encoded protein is CASSYSRNEQFF.

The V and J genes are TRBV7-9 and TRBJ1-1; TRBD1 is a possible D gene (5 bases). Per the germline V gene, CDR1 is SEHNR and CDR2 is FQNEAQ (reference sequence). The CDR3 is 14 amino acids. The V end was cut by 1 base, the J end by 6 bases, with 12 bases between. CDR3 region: CASSLGGEVPEAFF. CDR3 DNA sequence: TGTGCCAGCAGCTTAGGGGGGGAGGTCCCTGAAGCTTTCTTT. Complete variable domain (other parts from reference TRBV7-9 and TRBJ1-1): DTGVSQNPRHKITKRGQNVTFRCDPISEHNRLYWYRQTLGQGPEFLTYFQNEAQLEKSRLLSDRFSAERPKGSFSTLEIQRTEQGDSAMYLCASSLGGEVPEAFFGQGTRLTVV.

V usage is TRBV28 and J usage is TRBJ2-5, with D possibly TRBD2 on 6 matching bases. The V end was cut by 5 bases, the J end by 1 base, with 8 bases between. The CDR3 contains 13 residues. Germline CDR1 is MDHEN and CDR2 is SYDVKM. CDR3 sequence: CASSGGIQETQYF. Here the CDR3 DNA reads TGTGCCAGCAGTGGGGGGATCCAAGAGACCCAGTACTTC.

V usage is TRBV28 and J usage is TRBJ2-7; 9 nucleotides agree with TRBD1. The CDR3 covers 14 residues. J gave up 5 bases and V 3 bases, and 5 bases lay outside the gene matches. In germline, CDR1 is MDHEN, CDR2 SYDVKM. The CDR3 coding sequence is TGTGCCAGCAGTTTGCGGGACAGGGTCGACGAGCAGTACTTC. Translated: CASSLRDRVDEQYF.

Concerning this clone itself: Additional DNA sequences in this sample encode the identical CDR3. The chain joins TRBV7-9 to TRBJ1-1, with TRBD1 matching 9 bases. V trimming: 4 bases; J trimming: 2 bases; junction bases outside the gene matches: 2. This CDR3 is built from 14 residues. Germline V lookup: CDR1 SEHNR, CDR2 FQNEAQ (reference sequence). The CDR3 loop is CASSSTGGNTEAFF. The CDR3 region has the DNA TGTGCCAGCAGCTCGACAGGGGGTAACACTGAAGCTTTCTTT.

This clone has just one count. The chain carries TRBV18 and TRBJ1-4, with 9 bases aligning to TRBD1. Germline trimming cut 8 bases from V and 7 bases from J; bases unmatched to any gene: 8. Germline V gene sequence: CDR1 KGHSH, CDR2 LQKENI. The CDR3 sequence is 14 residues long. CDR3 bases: TGTGCCAGCCGCGCTACAGGGGGCATTGAAAAACTGTTTTTT. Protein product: CASRATGGIEKLFF.

DNA for the CDR3: TGTGCCATCAGGACCGGGACTAGCGGATTCAATGAGCAGTTCTTC. Encoded protein: CAIRTGTSGFNEQFF. V gene TRBV10-3 combines with J gene TRBJ2-1; TRBD2 agrees at 11 bases. In germline, CDR1 is ENHRY, CDR2 SYGVKD. The V segment lost 6 bases and the J segment 6 bases; nucleotides outside the gene matches: 7. This CDR3 comprises 15 residues.

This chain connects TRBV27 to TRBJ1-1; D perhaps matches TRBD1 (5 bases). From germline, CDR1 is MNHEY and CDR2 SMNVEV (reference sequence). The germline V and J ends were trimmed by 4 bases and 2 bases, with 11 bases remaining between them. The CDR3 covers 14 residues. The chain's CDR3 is CASSWAGGNTEAFF. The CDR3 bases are TGTGCCAGCAGTTGGGCCGGGGGAAACACTGAAGCTTTCTTT.

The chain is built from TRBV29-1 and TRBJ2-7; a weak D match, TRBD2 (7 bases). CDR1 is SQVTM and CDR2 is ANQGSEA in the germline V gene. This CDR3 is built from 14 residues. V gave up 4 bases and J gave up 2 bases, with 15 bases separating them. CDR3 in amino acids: CSVVGGAEAYEQYF. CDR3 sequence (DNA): TGCAGCGTTGTAGGGGGGGCGGAGGCCTACGAGCAGTACTTC.

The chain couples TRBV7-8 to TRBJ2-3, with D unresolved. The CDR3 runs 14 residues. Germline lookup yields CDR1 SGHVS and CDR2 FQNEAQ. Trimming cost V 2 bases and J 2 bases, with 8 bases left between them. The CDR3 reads CASSLLTTTDTQYF. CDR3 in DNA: TGTGCCAGCAGCTTACTTACAACCACAGATACGCAGTATTTT.

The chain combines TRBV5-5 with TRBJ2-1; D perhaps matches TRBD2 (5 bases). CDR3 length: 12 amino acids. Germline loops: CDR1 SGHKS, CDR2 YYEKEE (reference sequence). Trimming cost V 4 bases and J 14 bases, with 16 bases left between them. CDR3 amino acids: CASSQNIRGKFF. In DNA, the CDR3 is TGTGCCAGCAGCCAAAATATTCGGGGAAAGTTCTTC.

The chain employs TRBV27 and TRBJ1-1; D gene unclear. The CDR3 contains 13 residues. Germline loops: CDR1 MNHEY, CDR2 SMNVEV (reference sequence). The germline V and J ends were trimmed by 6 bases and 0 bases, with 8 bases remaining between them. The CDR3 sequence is CASRAQMNTEAFF. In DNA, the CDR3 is TGTGCCAGCAGGGCTCAGATGAACACTGAAGCTTTCTTT.

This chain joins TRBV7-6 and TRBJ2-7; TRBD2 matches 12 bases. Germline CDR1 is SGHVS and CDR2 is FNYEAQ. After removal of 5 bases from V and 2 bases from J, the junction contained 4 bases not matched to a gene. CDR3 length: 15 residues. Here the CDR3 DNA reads TGTGCCAGCAGCAATCTAGCGGGAGGGCCCTACGAGCAGTACTTC. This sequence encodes CASSNLAGGPYEQYF.

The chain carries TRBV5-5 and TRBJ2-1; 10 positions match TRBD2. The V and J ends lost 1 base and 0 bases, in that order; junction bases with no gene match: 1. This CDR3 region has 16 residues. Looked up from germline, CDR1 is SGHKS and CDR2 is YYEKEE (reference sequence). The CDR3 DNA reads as TGTGCCAGCAGCTTGTCTAGCGGGAGCTCCTACAATGAGCAGTTCTTC. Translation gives CASSLSSGSSYNEQFF.

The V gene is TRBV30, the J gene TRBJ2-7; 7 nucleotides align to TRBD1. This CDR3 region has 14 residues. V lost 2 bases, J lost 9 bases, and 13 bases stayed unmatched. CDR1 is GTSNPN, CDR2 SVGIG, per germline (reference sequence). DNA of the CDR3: TGTGCCTGGAGTAGTACAGGGGCCTTCGAAGGGCAGTACTTC. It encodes CAWSSTGAFEGQYF. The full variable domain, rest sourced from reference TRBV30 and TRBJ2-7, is SQTIHQWPATLVQPVGSPLSLECTVEGTSNPNLYWYRQAAGRGLQLLFYSVGIGQISSEVPQNLSASRPQDRQFILSSKKLLLSDSGFYLCAWSSTGAFEGQYFGPGTRLTVT.

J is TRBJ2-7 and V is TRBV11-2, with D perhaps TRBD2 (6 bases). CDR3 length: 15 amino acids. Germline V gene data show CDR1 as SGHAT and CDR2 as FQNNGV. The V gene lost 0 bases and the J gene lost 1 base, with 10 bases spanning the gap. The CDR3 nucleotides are TGTGCCAGCAGCTTAGATCGGGGACTTTCCTACGAGCAGTACTTC. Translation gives CASSLDRGLSYEQYF.

This chain's CDR3 is CASSFMGQGYGYTF. For the CDR3, the DNA is TGTGCCAGCAGTTTTATGGGACAGGGTTATGGCTACACCTTC. V usage is TRBV28 and J usage is TRBJ1-2; TRBD1 agrees at 9 bases. The V gene's germline CDR1 is MDHEN and CDR2 SYDVKM. This CDR3 is built from 14 residues. Losses at the gene ends were 3 bases for V and 5 bases for J; bases not matched to a gene: 4.